These 15 T cell receptor beta chains share one sample of origin, sequenced in a study of regulatory T cells in long-lasting Graves disease (dated by TCRdb to the early 2020s). The method was multiplex PCR. Sequencer: Illumina HiSeq 4000. To build TCR beta libraries, CDR3 regions were amplified by Arm-PCR using iRepertoire HTBI primers. TCRdb reprocessed the public reads (quality trimming at Q25 with fastp, clone calling with MiXCR) and kept in-frame beta chains. Every entry covers one CDR3 protein and lists the most common genes and DNA from its rows. The sample includes hundreds of thousands of distinct CDR3 sequences, with around 20% observed a single time. The top ten clonotypes cover less than 9% of the sample. This specimen's time point label, per the study, means: persistent/refractory GD, antithyroid drugs over 5 years with positive TRAb. For both TCR sequencing and RNA sequencing, RNA was extracted from PBMCs using TRIzol.

Sequencing was performed on peripheral blood mononuclear cells (PBMCs), taken when the disease was refractory, from a patient treated with antithyroid drugs. Receptors were obtained from a female donor with Graves disease.

This clonotype was detected many times. V gene TRBV6-1 combines with J gene TRBJ1-5; D perhaps matches TRBD1 (6 bases). Per germline, CDR1 MNHNS and CDR2 SASEGT. V was trimmed by 3 bases and J by 9 bases, leaving 18 bases between them. This CDR3 contains 15 residues. CDR3 DNA sequence: TGTGCCAGCAGTGATTCCCCTATTACGGACAGGCCCCAGCATTTT. The encoded protein is CASSDSPITDRPQHF.

This clonotype turned up a few times. The gene calls are TRBV6-2 or TRBV6-3 and TRBJ1-5, with D possibly matching TRBD1 (5 bases). This CDR3 has 14 residues. The V gene's germline CDR1 is MNHEY and CDR2 SVGEGT. Trimming took off 6 bases at V and 0 bases at J, with 9 bases between the two ends. CDR3 coding DNA: TGTGCCAGCAGAAAGACAGCTAGCAATCAGCCCCAGCATTTT. Its translation is CASRKTASNQPQHF.

The V gene is TRBV3-1, the J gene TRBJ1-6; D remains unclear. The germline CDR1 and CDR2 sequences are LGHDT and YNNKEL (reference sequence). V shed 1 base and J shed 10 bases, with 17 bases lying between them. This CDR3 has 16 amino acids. The CDR3 DNA is TGTGCCAGCAGCCAAGCGTGGAAAGGGCTGGACTCACCCCTCCACTTT. Residues: CASSQAWKGLDSPLHF.

This clonotype was detected only a few times. The rearrangement links TRBV18 to TRBJ1-2, with D unresolved. CDR1 is KGHSH, CDR2 LQKENI, per germline. V was trimmed by 3 bases and J by 0 bases, leaving 11 bases between them. The length of the CDR3 is 15 residues. DNA of the CDR3: TGTGCCAGCTCACCTGCGGGCCCAACTAACTATGGCTACACCTTC. The encoded protein is CASSPAGPTNYGYTF.

The table lists this clonotype with a few counts. The rearrangement joins TRBV10-3 to TRBJ2-7; 7 bases agree with TRBD2. The CDR3 length is 13 residues. Germline assignment: CDR1 ENHRY and CDR2 SYGVKD. V shed 2 bases and J 7 bases; nucleotides not matched to a gene: 5. The chain's CDR3 is CAISEAGEREQYF. The CDR3 DNA is TGTGCCATCAGTGAGGCGGGGGAGAGGGAGCAGTACTTC.

This clonotype has a handful of counts. The genes are TRBV20-1 and TRBJ2-3; D not resolved. This CDR3 contains 15 residues. Between the trimmed V and J ends, which lost 3 bases and 0 bases, there was a span of 13 bases. Germline V gene lookup returns CDR1 DFQATT and CDR2 SNEGSKA (reference sequence). The CDR3 DNA is TGCAGTGCTAGTCCGGTGCCAACTAGCACAGATACGCAGTATTTT. Translation gives CSASPVPTSTDTQYF.

This chain connects TRBV24-1 to TRBJ1-2; tentative D call: TRBD1 (5 bases). In germline, CDR1 is KGHDR, CDR2 SFDVKD. The CDR3 totals 14 residues. V was shortened by 2 bases and J by 7 bases, with 13 bases between the two germline ends. The CDR3 reads CATSDSRGIIGYTF. In nucleotides, the CDR3 is TGTGCCACCAGTGATTCCCGGGGCATAATTGGCTACACCTTC.

This clonotype has ten or more counts. The chain recombines TRBV2 with TRBJ2-7; no clear D gene. This CDR3 has 15 residues. With 8 bases removed from V and 5 bases from J, the gap between germline ends came to 22 bases. The germline gives CDR1 SNHLY, CDR2 FYNNEI. The CDR3 DNA reads TGTGCCAGCGGCCCCATTGGGGTCTCAAGACACGAGCAGTACTTC. Residues: CASGPIGVSRHEQYF. Filled out from reference TRBV2 and TRBJ2-7, the complete variable domain reads EPEVTQTPSHQVTQMGQEVILRCVPISNHLYFYWYRQILGQKVEFLVSFYNNEISEKSEIFDDQFSVERPDGSNFTLKIRSTKLEDSAMYFCASGPIGVSRHEQYFGPGTRLTVT.

Ten or more counts support this clonotype. The V gene is TRBV2, the J gene TRBJ2-5; D is perhaps TRBD1 (5 bases). Germline lookup yields CDR1 SNHLY and CDR2 FYNNEI. V was trimmed by 4 bases and J by 5 bases, leaving 11 bases between them. This CDR3 has 13 amino acids. The CDR3 coding sequence is TGTGCCAGCAGTGGCAGGGCGGAGGAGACCCAGTACTTC. As protein: CASSGRAEETQYF.

This clonotype was recorded at least ten times. The chain has TRBV7-2 and TRBJ2-4; D is possibly TRBD2 (5 bases). The CDR3 is 15 amino acids. Trimming took off 2 bases at V and 5 bases at J, with 13 bases between the two ends. CDR1 is SGHTA, CDR2 FQGNSA, per germline. The CDR3 DNA follows: TGTGCCAGCAGCTTACGGGCGGAGGCGGAAAACATTCAGTACTTC. Amino acids: CASSLRAEAENIQYF.

This clonotype was detected ten times or more. V gene TRBV24-1 combines with J gene TRBJ2-5, with D possibly TRBD1 on 6 matching bases. This CDR3 is 15 amino acids long. Germline loops: CDR1 KGHDR, CDR2 SFDVKD. V dropped 4 bases and J dropped 4 bases, with 15 bases sitting between them. The CDR3 protein is CATSDPTGMVETQYF. The CDR3 DNA reads TGTGCCACCAGTGACCCAACAGGGATGGTAGAGACCCAGTACTTC.

The chain has TRBV5-6 and TRBJ1-1; no reliable D call. The CDR3 runs 16 residues. V shed 4 bases and J shed 4 bases, with 20 bases lying between them. Germline CDR1 is SGHDT and CDR2 is YYEEEE. CDR3 nucleotides: TGTGCCAGCAGCCCTCTGAGCGACCGACCGCGCACTGAAGCTTTCTTT. Protein product: CASSPLSDRPRTEAFF.

This clonotype was counted ten times or more. Here the CDR3 DNA reads TGTGCCAGCAGTTTAATGGACGAGCAGTACTTC. It encodes CASSLMDEQYF. This rearrangement joins TRBV28 to TRBJ2-7; D is ambiguous. Looked up from germline, CDR1 is MDHEN and CDR2 is SYDVKM. The V end lost 2 bases, the J end lost 5 bases, and 4 bases lay between the germline ends. This CDR3 is built from 11 residues.

This clonotype was detected ten times or more. The chain links TRBV29-1 to TRBJ1-2; possible D gene TRBD1, 6 bases. V was clipped by 3 bases and J by 12 bases, with 14 bases between them. The CDR3 totals 11 residues. Looked up from germline, CDR1 is SQVTM and CDR2 is ANQGSEA. The CDR3 nucleotides are TGCAGCGTTGACCAACAGGGTTCTGACACCTTC. It translates to CSVDQQGSDTF. The full variable domain, with the rest looked up from reference TRBV29-1 and TRBJ1-2, is SAVISQKPSRDICQRGTSLTIQCQVDSQVTMMFWYRQQPGQSLTLIATANQGSEATYESGFVIDKFPISRPNLTFSTLTVSNMSPEDSSIYLCSVDQQGSDTFGSGTRLTVV.

This clonotype was counted only a few times. The CDR3 here is CASSYGLFEPQHF. As DNA, the CDR3 is TGTGCCAGCAGTTACGGGCTATTTGAGCCCCAGCATTTT. The chain carries TRBV6-2 or TRBV6-3 and TRBJ1-5; no reliable D call. Germline V gives CDR1 MNHEY, CDR2 SVGEGT. Trimming took off 2 bases at V and 8 bases at J, with 10 bases between the two ends. There are 13 residues in the CDR3.